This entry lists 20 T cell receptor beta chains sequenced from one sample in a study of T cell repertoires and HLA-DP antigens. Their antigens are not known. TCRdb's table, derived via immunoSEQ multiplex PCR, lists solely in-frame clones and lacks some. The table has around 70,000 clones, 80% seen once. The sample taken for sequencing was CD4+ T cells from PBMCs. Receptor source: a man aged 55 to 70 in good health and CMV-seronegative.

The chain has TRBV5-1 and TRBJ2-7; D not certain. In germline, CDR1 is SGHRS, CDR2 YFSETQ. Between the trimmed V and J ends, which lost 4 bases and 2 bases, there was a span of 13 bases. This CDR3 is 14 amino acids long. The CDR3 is CASSMEGLAYEQYF. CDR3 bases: TGCGCCAGCAGCATGGAAGGGTTAGCCTACGAGCAGTACTTC.

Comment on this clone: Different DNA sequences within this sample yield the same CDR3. The CDR3 sequence is CASSITGKNTEAFF. CDR3 bases: TGTGCCAGTAGTATAACAGGGAAGAACACTGAAGCTTTCTTT. V gene TRBV19 combines with J gene TRBJ1-1, with TRBD1 as a possible D gene (6 bases). With 2 bases removed from V and 1 base from J, the gap between germline ends came to 8 bases. Germline CDR1 reads LNHDA; CDR2 reads SQIVND (reference sequence). The CDR3 runs to 14 residues.

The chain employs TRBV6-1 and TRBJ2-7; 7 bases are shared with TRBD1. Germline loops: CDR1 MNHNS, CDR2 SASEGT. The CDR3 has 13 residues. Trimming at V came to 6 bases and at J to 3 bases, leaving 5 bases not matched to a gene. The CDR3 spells CASSGTVLYEQYF. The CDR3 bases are TGTGCCAGCAGCGGGACAGTACTCTACGAGCAGTACTTC.

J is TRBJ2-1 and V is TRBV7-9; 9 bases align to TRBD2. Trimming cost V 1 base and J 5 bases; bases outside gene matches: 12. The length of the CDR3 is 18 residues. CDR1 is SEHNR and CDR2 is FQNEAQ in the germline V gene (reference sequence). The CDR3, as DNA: TGTGCCAGCAGCTTAGGAAGCGGGGGGCTACAACGCCACAATGAGCAGTTCTTC. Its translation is CASSLGSGGLQRHNEQFF.

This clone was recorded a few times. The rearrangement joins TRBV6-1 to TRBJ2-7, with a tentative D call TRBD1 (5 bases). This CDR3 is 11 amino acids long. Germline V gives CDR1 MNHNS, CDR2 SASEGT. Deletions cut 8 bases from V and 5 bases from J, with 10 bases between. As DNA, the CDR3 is TGTGCCAGCCGGATACAGGACGAGCAGTACGTC. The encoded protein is CASRIQDEQYV.

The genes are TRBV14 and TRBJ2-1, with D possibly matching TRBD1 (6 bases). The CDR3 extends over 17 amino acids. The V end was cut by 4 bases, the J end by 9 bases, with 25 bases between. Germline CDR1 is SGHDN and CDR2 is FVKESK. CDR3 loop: CASSRRSWDKRIGEQFF. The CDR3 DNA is TGTGCCAGCAGCCGACGTAGTTGGGACAAGAGGATCGGTGAGCAGTTCTTC.

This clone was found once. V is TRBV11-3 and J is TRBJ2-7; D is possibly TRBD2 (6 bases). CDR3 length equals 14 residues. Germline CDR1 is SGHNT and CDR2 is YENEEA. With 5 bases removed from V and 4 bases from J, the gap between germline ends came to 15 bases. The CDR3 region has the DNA TGTGCCAGCAGCCCGGGAGTTTCGCCATACGAGCAGTACGTC. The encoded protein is CASSPGVSPYEQYV.

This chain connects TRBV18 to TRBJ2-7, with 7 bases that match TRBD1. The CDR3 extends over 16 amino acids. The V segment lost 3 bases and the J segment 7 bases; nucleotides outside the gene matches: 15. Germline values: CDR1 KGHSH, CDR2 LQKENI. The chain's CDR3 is CASSPSPTGTPREQYF. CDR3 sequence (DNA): TGTGCCAGCTCACCGTCCCCGACAGGGACGCCGAGGGAGCAGTACTTC.

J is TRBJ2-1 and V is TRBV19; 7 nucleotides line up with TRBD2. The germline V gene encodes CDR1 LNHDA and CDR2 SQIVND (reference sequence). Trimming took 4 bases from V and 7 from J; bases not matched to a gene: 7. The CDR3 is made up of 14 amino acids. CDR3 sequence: CASSRAREGNEQFF. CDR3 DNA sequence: TGTGCCAGTAGTAGGGCTAGGGAGGGGAATGAGCAGTTCTTC.

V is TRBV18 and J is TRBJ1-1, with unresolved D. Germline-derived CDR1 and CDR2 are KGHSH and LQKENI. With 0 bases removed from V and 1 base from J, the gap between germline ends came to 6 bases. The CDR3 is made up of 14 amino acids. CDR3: CASSPPLANTEAFF. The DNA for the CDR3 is TGTGCCAGCTCACCACCTCTAGCGAACACTGAAGCTTTCTTT.

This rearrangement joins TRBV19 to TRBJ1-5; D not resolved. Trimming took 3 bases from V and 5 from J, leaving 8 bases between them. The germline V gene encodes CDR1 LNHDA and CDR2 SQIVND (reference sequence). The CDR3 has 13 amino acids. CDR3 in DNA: TGTGCCAGTAGTATCCCAAGCTATCAGCCCCAGCATTTT. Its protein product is CASSIPSYQPQHF.

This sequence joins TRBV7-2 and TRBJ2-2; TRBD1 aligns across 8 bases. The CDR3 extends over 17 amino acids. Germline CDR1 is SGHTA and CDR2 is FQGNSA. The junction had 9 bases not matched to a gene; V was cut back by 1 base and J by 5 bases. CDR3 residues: CASSLGRRGRGTGELFF. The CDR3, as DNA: TGTGCCAGCAGCTTAGGTCGCAGGGGGCGTGGGACCGGGGAGCTGTTTTTT.

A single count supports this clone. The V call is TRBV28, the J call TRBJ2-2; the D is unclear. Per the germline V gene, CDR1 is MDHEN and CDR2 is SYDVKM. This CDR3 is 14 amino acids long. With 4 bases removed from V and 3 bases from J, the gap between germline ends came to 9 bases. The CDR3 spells CASSWPRDTGELFF. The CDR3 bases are TGTGCCAGCAGTTGGCCTAGGGACACCGGGGAGCTGTTTTTT.

CDR3 sequence: CASRRDRNTEAFF. DNA of the CDR3: TGTGCCAGCAGGCGTGACAGGAACACTGAAGCTTTCTTT. This chain links TRBV5-4 with TRBJ1-1; weak D call: TRBD1 (5 bases). The germline CDR1 and CDR2 sequences are SGHNT and YYREEE (reference sequence). This CDR3 comprises 13 residues. V gave up 5 bases and J gave up 1 base, with 9 bases separating them.

This chain's CDR3 is CASSLPPGQGPVFF. The CDR3 DNA reads as TGTGCCAGCAGCTTACCGCCGGGACAGGGCCCCGTTTTCTTT. V gene TRBV7-2 combines with J gene TRBJ1-1; 9 bases are a match to TRBD1. The J segment lost 13 bases and the V segment lost 2 bases, leaving 11 bases of the junction unmatched. In germline, CDR1 is SGHTA, CDR2 FQGNSA. The CDR3 totals 14 residues.

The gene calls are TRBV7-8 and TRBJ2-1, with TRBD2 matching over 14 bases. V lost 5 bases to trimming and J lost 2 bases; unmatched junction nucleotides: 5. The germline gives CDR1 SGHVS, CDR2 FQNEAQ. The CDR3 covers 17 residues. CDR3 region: CASSRGLAGVAYNEQFF. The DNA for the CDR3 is TGTGCCAGCAGCAGGGGACTAGCGGGAGTCGCCTACAATGAGCAGTTCTTC.

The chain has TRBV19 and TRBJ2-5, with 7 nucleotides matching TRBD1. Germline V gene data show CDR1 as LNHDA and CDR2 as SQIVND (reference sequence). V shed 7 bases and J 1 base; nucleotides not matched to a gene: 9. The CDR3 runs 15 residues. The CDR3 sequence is CASTARGSVQETQYF. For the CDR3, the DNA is TGTGCCAGTACCGCCAGGGGGAGCGTCCAAGAGACCCAGTACTTC.

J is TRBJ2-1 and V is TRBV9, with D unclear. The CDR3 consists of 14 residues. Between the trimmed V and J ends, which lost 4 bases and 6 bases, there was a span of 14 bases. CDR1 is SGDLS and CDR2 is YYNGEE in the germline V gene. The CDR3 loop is CASSPGPTINEQFF. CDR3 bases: TGTGCCAGCAGCCCCGGGCCGACCATCAATGAGCAGTTCTTC.

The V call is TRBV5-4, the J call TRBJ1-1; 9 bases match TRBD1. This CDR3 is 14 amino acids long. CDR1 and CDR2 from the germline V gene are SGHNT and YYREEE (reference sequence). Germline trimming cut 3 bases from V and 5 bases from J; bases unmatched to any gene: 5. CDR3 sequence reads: CASSSRQGDTEAFF. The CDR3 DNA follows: TGTGCCAGCAGCTCTAGACAGGGGGATACTGAAGCTTTCTTT.

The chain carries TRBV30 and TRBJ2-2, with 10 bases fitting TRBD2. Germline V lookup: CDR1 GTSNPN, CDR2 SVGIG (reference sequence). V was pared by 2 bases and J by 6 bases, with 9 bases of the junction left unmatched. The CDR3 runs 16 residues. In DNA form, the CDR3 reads TGTGCCTGGAGTCCATGGACTAGCGGAGCCCCCGGGGAGCTGTTTTTT. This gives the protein CAWSPWTSGAPGELFF.